The next 31 T cell receptor beta chains were all read from a single sample in a study of OX40 agonist ivuxolimab in advanced cancers. Sequencing used immunoSEQ multiplex PCR; TCRdb keeps in-frame clones, though not all of them. The sample has tens of thousands of clones, roughly 88% seen once; the top ten hold roughly a quarter. The material sequenced was CD4+ or CD8+ T cells sorted from blood, taken in a trial of the OX40 agonist ivuxolimab. These receptor sequences come from an adult with an advanced solid tumor such as melanoma, head and neck, liver or kidney cancer.

The chain employs TRBV28 and TRBJ2-1, with TRBD1 matching over 8 bases. Germline CDR1 MDHEN, CDR2 SYDVKM. With V trimmed by 1 base and J by 4 bases, 9 bases remained unmatched. The CDR3 has 17 residues. The CDR3 loop reads CASSLYEDRGMYNEQFF. Written as DNA, the CDR3 is TGTGCCAGCAGTTTATACGAAGACAGGGGCATGTACAATGAGCAGTTCTTC.

V is TRBV6-5 and J is TRBJ1-2; D gene unclear. V lost 6 bases and J lost 4, with 18 bases in between. CDR1 and CDR2 from the germline V gene are MNHEY and SVGAGI. There are 15 residues in the CDR3. The chain's CDR3 is CASSPTRYGVYGYTF. The CDR3 coding sequence is TGTGCCAGCAGCCCTACAAGATATGGTGTCTATGGCTACACCTTC.

The chain recombines TRBV19 with TRBJ2-1; possibly TRBD1 for D (6 bases). Germline CDR1 is LNHDA and CDR2 is SQIVND (reference sequence). The ends were cut back, 5 bases at V and 4 bases at J, with 9 bases in the middle. The CDR3 loop spans 13 amino acids. In DNA, the CDR3 is TGTGCCAGTAGTTCAGGGGTTTACAATGAGCAGTTCTTC. Translating it yields CASSSGVYNEQFF.

The chain combines TRBV7-3 with TRBJ2-3, with D perhaps TRBD1 or TRBD2 (5 bases each). Trimming pared 8 bases from V and 3 bases from J, leaving 18 bases between. The V gene's germline CDR1 is SGHTA and CDR2 FQGTGA. The length of the CDR3 is 15 residues. CDR3 protein: CASSKTGQRTDTQYF. CDR3 coding DNA: TGTGCCAGCTCCAAGACGGGGCAGAGGACAGATACGCAGTATTTT.

This clone was seen only once. The CDR3, as DNA: TGTGCCAGCAGTTTAATCGGCGGGAGCGGGGTCAATGAGCAGTTCTTC. Amino acids: CASSLIGGSGVNEQFF. This chain links TRBV27 with TRBJ2-1; TRBD2 agrees at 7 bases. The V gene's germline CDR1 is MNHEY and CDR2 SMNVEV (reference sequence). J was trimmed by 6 bases and V by 2 bases; bases with no gene match: 10. This CDR3 contains 16 residues.

The V and J genes are TRBV7-6 and TRBJ2-2; either TRBD1 or TRBD2 may supply D (6 bases each). Germline values: CDR1 SGHVS, CDR2 FNYEAQ. Trimming cost V 2 bases and J 2 bases, with 18 bases left between them. The length of the CDR3 is 18 residues. CDR3 sequence (DNA): TGTGCCAGCAGCTTAAAGCCGGGGGCGACCCTTAACACCGGGGAGCTGTTTTTT. As protein: CASSLKPGATLNTGELFF.

The rearrangement uses TRBV7-6 and TRBJ1-5; the D is unclear. The V gene's germline CDR1 is SGHVS and CDR2 FNYEAQ. Deletions cut 1 base from V and 3 bases from J, with 10 bases between. This CDR3 region has 15 residues. This chain's CDR3 is CASSLDAGDNQPQHF. The CDR3 bases are TGTGCCAGCAGCTTAGACGCAGGAGACAATCAGCCCCAGCATTTT.

The chain combines TRBV5-1 with TRBJ1-1; a weak D match, TRBD1 (6 bases). CDR3 length equals 13 residues. The V end was cut by 4 bases, the J end by 7 bases, with 14 bases between. Germline V CDR1 and CDR2: SGHRS, YFSETQ. CDR3 DNA sequence: TGCGCCAGCAGCGGGATGGACAGAAATGAAGCTTTCTTT. Its translation: CASSGMDRNEAFF.

J is TRBJ2-7 and V is TRBV30, with 8 bases aligning to TRBD2. The CDR3 loop spans 15 amino acids. V gave up 4 bases and J gave up 2 bases; unmatched junction bases: 10. The germline gives CDR1 GTSNPN, CDR2 SVGIG (reference sequence). CDR3 in amino acids: CAWTLSGRGPYEQYF. In DNA form, the CDR3 reads TGTGCCTGGACTCTCTCCGGGAGGGGACCCTACGAGCAGTACTTC.

V is TRBV7-3 and J is TRBJ2-7; no definite D call. The V end was cut by 6 bases, the J end by 6 bases, with 15 bases between. This CDR3 is 13 amino acids long. The germline CDR1 and CDR2 sequences are SGHTA and FQGTGA. CDR3 region: CASSSGPTGEQYF. The CDR3 DNA reads as TGTGCCAGCAGTTCTGGGCCCACCGGCGAGCAGTACTTC. The variable domain in full, with the rest retrieved from reference TRBV7-3 and TRBJ2-7, is GAGVSQTPSNKVTEKGKYVELRCDPISGHTALYWYRQSLGQGPEFLIYFQGTGAADDSGLPNDRFFAVRPEGSVSTLKIQRTERGDSAVYLCASSSGPTGEQYFGPGTRLTVT.

CDR3 residues: CASSQDPGLGDEKLFF. In DNA, the CDR3 is TGCGCCAGCAGCCAAGACCCGGGCCTAGGGGATGAAAAACTGTTTTTT. The chain is built from TRBV4-1 and TRBJ1-4, with TRBD1 as a possible D gene (5 bases). The CDR3 spans 16 residues. Germline CDR1 MGHRA, CDR2 YSYEKL. V was cut by 0 bases and J by 6 bases, with 14 bases left in between.

This clone has just a few counts. The V gene is TRBV29-1, the J gene TRBJ2-1; no firm D call. V was shortened by 0 bases and J by 16 bases, with 16 bases between the two germline ends. This CDR3 comprises 12 residues. Germline V gene lookup returns CDR1 SQVTM and CDR2 ANQGSEA. This chain's CDR3 is CSVEDLHRGEFF. As DNA, the CDR3 is TGCAGCGTTGAAGATCTGCACCGAGGTGAATTCTTC.

This clone was seen once. The chain joins TRBV28 to TRBJ1-6; D gene unclear. V was clipped by 5 bases and J by 14 bases, with 16 bases between them. The CDR3 contains 13 residues. Looked up from germline, CDR1 is MDHEN and CDR2 is SYDVKM. The CDR3 bases are TGTGCCAGCAGTCTGCAAGCGGGGAGTACCCTCCACTTT. Amino acids: CASSLQAGSTLHF.

This chain links TRBV19 with TRBJ2-7; D is possibly TRBD2 (5 bases). Germline values: CDR1 LNHDA, CDR2 SQIVND (reference sequence). V was cut by 7 bases and J by 6 bases, with 22 bases left in between. The CDR3 covers 15 residues. CDR3 sequence: CASIPPTSAKREQYF. Here the CDR3 DNA reads TGTGCCAGTATCCCTCCCACTAGTGCCAAACGCGAGCAGTACTTC.

V is TRBV7-3 and J is TRBJ2-1, with D possibly being TRBD2 (5 bases). Germline CDR1 SGHTA, CDR2 FQGTGA. The CDR3 is 13 amino acids. Trimming removed 0 bases from V and 16 bases from J, with 16 bases in between. Written as DNA, the CDR3 is TGTGCCAGCAGCTTAACGGAGGAATTAGGTTTATTCTTC. The encoded protein is CASSLTEELGLFF. Full variable domain (rest looked up from reference TRBV7-3 and TRBJ2-1): GAGVSQTPSNKVTEKGKYVELRCDPISGHTALYWYRQSLGQGPEFLIYFQGTGAADDSGLPNDRFFAVRPEGSVSTLKIQRTERGDSAVYLCASSLTEELGLFFGPGTRLTVL.

This clone showed up just once. The V and J genes are TRBV7-9 and TRBJ2-1, with TRBD1 matching 11 bases. CDR3 length: 16 amino acids. Germline CDR1 is SEHNR and CDR2 is FQNEAQ (reference sequence). V was clipped by 3 bases and J by 6 bases; unmatched bases: 7. CDR3 region: CASSFRGTGGVNEQFF. The CDR3 DNA reads TGTGCCAGCAGCTTTAGGGGGACAGGGGGAGTCAATGAGCAGTTCTTC.

The rearrangement uses TRBV7-3 and TRBJ2-4; D assignment may be TRBD1 or TRBD2 (5 bases each). This CDR3 contains 12 residues. Trimming left V 3 bases short and J 13 bases short, with 13 bases between. CDR1 and CDR2 from the germline V gene are SGHTA and FQGTGA. The CDR3 nucleotides read TGTGCCAGCAGCTTCTTCCCGGGGCCGCAGTACTTC. Its protein product is CASSFFPGPQYF.

This chain uses TRBV6-5 with TRBJ2-7; D is unclear. The CDR3 is 14 residues long. The germline CDR1 and CDR2 sequences are MNHEY and SVGAGI. The germline V and J ends were trimmed by 4 bases and 1 base, with 11 bases remaining between them. The CDR3 DNA reads as TGTGCCAGCAGTTTTGAGTTATATTCCTACGAGCAGTACTTC. Amino acid sequence: CASSFELYSYEQYF.

This chain connects TRBV5-4 to TRBJ2-7, with D unclear. Germline values: CDR1 SGHNT, CDR2 YYREEE (reference sequence). CDR3 length equals 14 residues. The V gene lost 0 bases and the J gene lost 4 bases, with 11 bases spanning the gap. The CDR3 nucleotides read TGTGCCAGCAGCTTGGGAGGTCTGGGATACGAGCAGTACTTC. As protein: CASSLGGLGYEQYF.

This rearrangement joins TRBV7-8 to TRBJ2-7, with D hard to call. Deletions cut 2 bases from V and 1 base from J, with 6 bases between. From germline, CDR1 is SGHVS and CDR2 FQNEAQ. The CDR3 covers 13 residues. The CDR3 sequence is CASSLPSSYEQYF. For the CDR3, the DNA is TGTGCCAGCAGCTTACCCAGTTCCTACGAGCAGTACTTC.

The V and J genes are TRBV28 and TRBJ1-2, with 7 positions matching TRBD1. CDR1 and CDR2 (germline): MDHEN, SYDVKM. The length of the CDR3 is 17 residues. V was pared by 5 bases and J by 6 bases, with 18 bases of the junction left unmatched. Here the CDR3 reads CASSPYTGPARGDGYTF. DNA of the CDR3: TGTGCCAGCAGTCCGTACACCGGACCCGCCAGGGGGGATGGCTACACCTTC.

V is TRBV28 and J is TRBJ2-7; 11 bases align to TRBD2. The CDR3 consists of 16 residues. Germline V gene sequence: CDR1 MDHEN, CDR2 SYDVKM. The junction had 7 bases not matched to a gene; V was cut back by 5 bases and J by 1 base. As DNA, the CDR3 is TGTGCCAGCAGTCAGATACTAGCGGGAGAATCCTACGAGCAGTACTTC. Protein product: CASSQILAGESYEQYF.

The gene calls are TRBV2 and TRBJ2-7; possible D gene TRBD2, 6 bases. Germline assignment: CDR1 SNHLY and CDR2 FYNNEI. V lost 5 bases and J 3 bases, leaving 14 bases between the germline ends. The CDR3 loop spans 14 amino acids. As DNA, the CDR3 is TGTGCCAGCAGTCCAGCGGGTGTACTCTACGAGCAGTACTTC. Translation: CASSPAGVLYEQYF.

The J gene is TRBJ1-1, the V gene TRBV27; perhaps TRBD1 as D (5 bases). V was cut by 3 bases and J by 4 bases, with 9 bases left in between. The CDR3 totals 13 residues. The germline CDR1 and CDR2 sequences are MNHEY and SMNVEV (reference sequence). The CDR3 spells CASSFGQLTEAFF. The CDR3 DNA reads as TGTGCCAGCAGTTTCGGACAACTCACTGAAGCTTTCTTT.

This clone was seen once. The chain joins TRBV28 to TRBJ2-7, with 8 bases aligning to TRBD2. This CDR3 contains 15 residues. In germline, CDR1 is MDHEN, CDR2 SYDVKM. Trimming took 3 bases from V and 2 from J; bases not matched to a gene: 6. CDR3 coding DNA: TGTGCCAGCAGTTTTGCAGCGGGAGCCCCCTACGAGCAGTACTTC. This translates into CASSFAAGAPYEQYF.

The V and J genes are TRBV13 and TRBJ1-1; TRBD1 matches at 9 bases. Per the germline V gene, CDR1 is PRHDT and CDR2 is FYEKMQ (reference sequence). This CDR3 is 15 amino acids long. The V gene end was trimmed by 5 bases and the J gene end by 5 bases; junction bases not matched to a gene: 9. CDR3 nucleotide sequence: TGTGCCAGCAGCGAATTACAGGGGGCAAGAACTGAAGCTTTCTTT. As protein: CASSELQGARTEAFF.

The chain uses TRBV6-6 and TRBJ2-7, with 7 bases lining up with TRBD1. From germline, CDR1 is MNHNY and CDR2 SVGAGI (reference sequence). This CDR3 contains 15 residues. Losses at the gene ends were 0 bases for V and 2 bases for J; bases not matched to a gene: 4. The CDR3 spells CASSYSGQGAYEQYF. Here the CDR3 DNA reads TGTGCCAGCAGTTACTCAGGGCAGGGGGCCTACGAGCAGTACTTC.

V is TRBV5-1 and J is TRBJ2-1, with 8 bases lining up with TRBD2. Per germline, CDR1 SGHRS and CDR2 YFSETQ. V trimming: 1 base; J trimming: 9 bases; junction bases outside the gene matches: 9. This CDR3 contains 15 residues. CDR3 nucleotides: TGCGCCAGCAGCTTGATCGGGACTAGTCTCATTGAGCAGTTCTTC. Protein sequence: CASSLIGTSLIEQFF.

The chain recombines TRBV19 with TRBJ2-7; D is perhaps TRBD2 (6 bases). The ends were cut back, 5 bases at V and 1 base at J, with 9 bases in the middle. Germline CDR1 is LNHDA and CDR2 is SQIVND (reference sequence). This CDR3 spans 13 amino acids. Here the CDR3 DNA reads TGTGCCAGTAGTTCGGGACTTTCCTACGAGCAGTACTTC. Translated: CASSSGLSYEQYF.

The V gene is TRBV28, the J gene TRBJ2-2; TRBD1 agrees at 7 bases. The CDR3 sequence is 16 residues long. J lost 7 bases, V lost 7 bases, and 15 bases had no gene match. Germline V gene lookup returns CDR1 MDHEN and CDR2 SYDVKM. CDR3 residues: CASKLRGRQDGGELFF. The CDR3 DNA sequence: TGTGCCAGCAAACTAAGGGGGCGCCAGGATGGCGGGGAGCTGTTTTTT.

This chain connects TRBV19 to TRBJ2-7; TRBD2 aligns across 13 bases. V gave up 6 bases and J gave up 5 bases; unmatched junction bases: 13. The CDR3 has 17 residues. Germline V gene data show CDR1 as LNHDA and CDR2 as SQIVND (reference sequence). CDR3 bases: TGTGCCAGTAGCGAAACTAGCGGGAGGGTCGGTGGTAACGAGCAGTACTTC. As protein: CASSETSGRVGGNEQYF.